The 21 T cell receptor beta chains presented below share a single source sample, sequenced in a study of blood T cell repertoires in COVID-19 (dated by TCRdb to 2018 to 2020). Receptor amplification or capture employed the immunoSEQ multiplex PCR assay. TCRdb limited this immuneACCESS table to in-frame rearrangements with V and J called. A share of clones is missing; checked studies link under half to unresolved V genes, and the rest is unexplained. The table for this sample lists roughly 200,000 clones; 75% to 90% of them were counted only once. The ten biggest clones cover about 17% of the sample. Specimen: PBMCs or T cells enriched from blood (not recorded which). All receptors come from a man in his forties who had recovered from COVID-19.

The chain employs TRBV5-1 and TRBJ1-4; no reliable D call. Germline V lookup: CDR1 SGHRS, CDR2 YFSETQ. Trimming shortened V by 0 bases and J by 4 bases, and 4 bases separated the two germline ends. CDR3 length: 13 amino acids. The CDR3 bases are TGCGCCAGCAGCTTGGACAGTAATGAAAAACTGTTTTTT. Translating it yields CASSLDSNEKLFF.

J is TRBJ2-1 and V is TRBV7-6; D gene unclear. Germline-derived CDR1 and CDR2 are SGHVS and FNYEAQ. The CDR3 spans 14 residues. Trimming cost V 2 bases and J 5 bases, with 10 bases left between them. CDR3 sequence reads: CASSLTQANNEQFF. The CDR3, as DNA: TGTGCCAGCAGCTTAACCCAGGCCAACAATGAGCAGTTCTTC.

This clone showed up just once. V gene TRBV7-6 combines with J gene TRBJ2-7; a possible D gene is TRBD2 (5 bases). Germline loops: CDR1 SGHVS, CDR2 FNYEAQ. V was shortened by 5 bases and J by 2 bases, with 13 bases between the two germline ends. The CDR3 is 14 amino acids. The CDR3 here is CASSPEERTYEQYF. For the CDR3, the DNA is TGTGCCAGCAGCCCGGAGGAGAGGACCTACGAGCAGTACTTC.

This chain joins TRBV20-1 and TRBJ2-6; D perhaps matches TRBD2 (6 bases). In germline, CDR1 is DFQATT, CDR2 SNEGSKA (reference sequence). This CDR3 is 17 amino acids long. Trimming took 4 bases from V and 1 from J, leaving 17 bases between them. CDR3 in amino acids: CSATDRLGISGANVLTF. Here the CDR3 DNA reads TGCAGTGCTACTGACCGACTAGGGATTTCTGGGGCCAACGTCCTGACTTTC.

The chain uses TRBV14 and TRBJ1-1; the match to TRBD1 covers 10 bases. Trimming cost V 4 bases and J 4 bases; bases outside gene matches: 9. The CDR3 consists of 16 residues. The germline gives CDR1 SGHDN, CDR2 FVKESK. DNA of the CDR3: TGTGCCAGCAGCCTAAGGGACAGGGGCAGCGGCACTGAAGCTTTCTTT. Translating it yields CASSLRDRGSGTEAFF.

The chain joins TRBV3-1 (or the pseudogene TRBV3-2) to TRBJ1-1, with TRBD1 matching 8 bases. Germline-derived CDR1 and CDR2 are LGHDT and YNNKEL (reference sequence). There are 15 residues in the CDR3. V lost 0 bases and J lost 5; bases outside the gene matches: 5. In DNA, the CDR3 is TGTGCCAGCAGCCAAGAGGACAGGGTAGGGACTGAAGCTTTCTTT. Translated, it gives CASSQEDRVGTEAFF.

The V and J genes are TRBV11-1 and TRBJ2-5; 7 bases align to TRBD2. This CDR3 contains 15 residues. Germline values: CDR1 SGHAT, CDR2 FQDESV (reference sequence). Trimming at V came to 3 bases and at J to 0 bases, leaving 4 bases not matched to a gene. The DNA of the CDR3 is TGTGCCAGCAGCTTCCTGCGGGGGTACCAAGAGACCCAGTACTTC. Amino acids: CASSFLRGYQETQYF.

The V and J genes are TRBV5-6 and TRBJ1-4; D gene unclear. The germline V gene has CDR1 SGHDT and CDR2 YYEEEE. This CDR3 is 13 amino acids long. Between the trimmed V and J ends, which lost 0 bases and 8 bases, there was a span of 8 bases. For the CDR3, the DNA is TGTGCCAGCAGCTTGGCCAACGGGGAAAAACTGTTTTTT. Its protein product is CASSLANGEKLFF.

V usage is TRBV9 and J usage is TRBJ1-2; D is possibly TRBD1 (5 bases). Germline-derived CDR1 and CDR2 are SGDLS and YYNGEE. The CDR3 loop spans 14 amino acids. V lost 3 bases to trimming and J lost 2 bases, with 11 bases between them. The CDR3 sequence: CASSAYDRNYGYTF. CDR3 bases: TGTGCCAGCAGCGCATACGACAGAAACTATGGCTACACCTTC.

The chain combines TRBV4-2 with TRBJ2-5, with TRBD2 as a possible D gene (6 bases). V was trimmed by 6 bases and J by 4 bases, leaving 15 bases between them. CDR3 length: 14 residues. Germline V gene lookup returns CDR1 LGHNA and CDR2 YNFKEQ. CDR3 nucleotides: TGTGCCAGCAGTGGGGCTAGCGATTCAGAGACCCAGTACTTC. Encoded protein: CASSGASDSETQYF.

This clone has just one count. J is TRBJ2-7 and V is TRBV7-9, with D possibly TRBD2 on 5 matching bases. V shed 2 bases and J shed 2 bases, with 10 bases lying between them. Germline loops: CDR1 SEHNR, CDR2 FQNEAQ (reference sequence). The CDR3 runs to 14 residues. CDR3 loop: CASSLTSGTYEQYF. As DNA, the CDR3 is TGTGCCAGCAGCTTAACCAGCGGTACCTACGAGCAGTACTTC.

The sample holds one count of this clone. The rearrangement uses TRBV11-2 and TRBJ1-2; D gene unclear. V lost 1 base, J lost 4 bases, and 7 bases lay in between. CDR1 and CDR2 (germline): SGHAT, FQNNGV. This CDR3 region has 13 residues. CDR3 protein: CASSLVAGYGYTF. In DNA, the CDR3 is TGTGCCAGCAGCTTAGTGGCAGGCTATGGCTACACCTTC.

This clone occurred a few times. The chain joins TRBV30 to TRBJ1-5; no clear D gene. The CDR3 totals 13 residues. Germline loops: CDR1 GTSNPN, CDR2 SVGIG (reference sequence). The V end lost 3 bases, the J end lost 6 bases, and 12 bases lay between the germline ends. CDR3 nucleotides: TGTGCCTGGAGCCGCGTGGAGTCTCAGCCCCAGCATTTT. It is translated as CAWSRVESQPQHF. The complete variable domain, with remaining parts taken from reference TRBV30 and TRBJ1-5, reads SQTIHQWPATLVQPVGSPLSLECTVEGTSNPNLYWYRQAAGRGLQLLFYSVGIGQISSEVPQNLSASRPQDRQFILSSKKLLLSDSGFYLCAWSRVESQPQHFGDGTRLSIL.

The gene calls are TRBV18 and TRBJ2-1; 10 nucleotides align to TRBD1. V shed 3 bases, J shed 6 bases, and the junction held 5 bases outside the gene matches. The CDR3 covers 15 residues. Germline lookup yields CDR1 KGHSH and CDR2 LQKENI. The CDR3 spells CASSPRDRGGNEQFF. The CDR3 region has the DNA TGTGCCAGCTCACCTAGGGACAGGGGAGGCAATGAGCAGTTCTTC. The complete variable domain, with remaining parts taken from reference TRBV18 and TRBJ2-1, reads NAGVMQNPRHLVRRRGQEARLRCSPMKGHSHVYWYRQLPEEGLKFMVYLQKENIIDESGMPKERFSAEFPKEGPSILRIQQVVRGDSAAYFCASSPRDRGGNEQFFGPGTRLTVL.

The chain uses TRBV19 and TRBJ1-6, with a possible D match to TRBD1 (5 bases). The V end was cut by 7 bases, the J end by 4 bases, with 20 bases between. CDR3 length: 17 amino acids. From germline, CDR1 is LNHDA and CDR2 SQIVND (reference sequence). The CDR3 spells CASNEFGARNYNSPLHF. The CDR3 DNA sequence: TGTGCCAGTAACGAATTTGGGGCGAGAAATTATAATTCACCCCTCCACTTT.

This clone was seen a few times. V usage is TRBV28 and J usage is TRBJ2-3, with 10 nucleotides matching TRBD2. J lost 9 bases, V lost 6 bases, and 9 bases had no gene match. The CDR3 is 14 amino acids. The germline V gene has CDR1 MDHEN and CDR2 SYDVKM. The chain's CDR3 is CASRLSGRLETQYF. CDR3 in DNA: TGTGCCAGCAGACTTAGCGGGAGGCTTGAGACGCAGTATTTT.

This clone was counted a single time. This rearrangement joins TRBV7-9 to TRBJ1-2, with D unclear. Germline lookup yields CDR1 SEHNR and CDR2 FQNEAQ (reference sequence). V was cut by 3 bases and J by 1 base, with 6 bases left in between. This CDR3 has 13 amino acids. The CDR3, as DNA: TGTGCCAGCAGCTTCTCTATTAACTATGGCTACACCTTC. Protein product: CASSFSINYGYTF. Filled out from reference TRBV7-9 and TRBJ1-2, the complete variable domain reads DTGVSQNPRHKITKRGQNVTFRCDPISEHNRLYWYRQTLGQGPEFLTYFQNEAQLEKSRLLSDRFSAERPKGSFSTLEIQRTEQGDSAMYLCASSFSINYGYTFGSGTRLTVV.

DNA for the CDR3: TGTGCCAGCAGAAGGGACACAACTAATGAAAAACTGTTTTTT. Its protein product is CASRRDTTNEKLFF. The rearrangement joins TRBV7-6 to TRBJ1-4; TRBD1 is a possible D gene (6 bases). The V gene lost 6 bases and the J gene lost 0 bases, with 8 bases spanning the gap. CDR1 is SGHVS, CDR2 FNYEAQ, per germline. The CDR3 length is 14 residues.

The rearrangement links TRBV7-2 to TRBJ2-1; 9 bases agree with TRBD2. The ends lost 5 bases at V and 9 bases at J; junction bases unmatched: 11. In germline, CDR1 is SGHTA, CDR2 FQGNSA. This CDR3 region has 15 residues. CDR3 in amino acids: CASSKEGSGSREQFF. The DNA of the CDR3 is TGTGCCAGCAGCAAAGAAGGTAGCGGGAGCCGTGAGCAGTTCTTC.

The count of this clone is one. This rearrangement joins TRBV2 to TRBJ1-6; 9 bases align to TRBD1. V shed 8 bases, J shed 7 bases, and the junction held 9 bases outside the gene matches. There are 15 residues in the CDR3. Germline V gene lookup returns CDR1 SNHLY and CDR2 FYNNEI. The CDR3 reads CASGFDRGSNSPLHF. CDR3 nucleotides: TGTGCCAGCGGTTTCGACAGGGGGAGCAATTCACCCCTCCACTTT.

The chain links TRBV7-2 to TRBJ2-2; TRBD2 agrees at 9 bases. The germline V gene encodes CDR1 SGHTA and CDR2 FQGNSA. The CDR3 is 17 amino acids. After removal of 5 bases from V and 1 base from J, the junction contained 8 bases not matched to a gene. The CDR3 protein is CASSRRGAGGNTGELFF. The CDR3 DNA follows: TGTGCCAGCAGCCGCCGAGGAGCGGGAGGGAACACCGGGGAGCTGTTTTTT.